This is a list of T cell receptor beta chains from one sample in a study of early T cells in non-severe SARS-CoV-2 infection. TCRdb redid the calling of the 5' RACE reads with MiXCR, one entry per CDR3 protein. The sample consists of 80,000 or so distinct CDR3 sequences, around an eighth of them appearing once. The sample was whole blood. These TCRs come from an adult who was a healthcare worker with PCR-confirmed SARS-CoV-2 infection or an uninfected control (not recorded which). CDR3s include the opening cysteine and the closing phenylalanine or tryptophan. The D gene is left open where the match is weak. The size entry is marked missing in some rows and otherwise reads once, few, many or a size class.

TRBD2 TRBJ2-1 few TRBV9 TGTGCCAGCAGCGTAGCCGGGGGGGTATACAATGAGCAGTTCTTC CASSVAGGVYNEQFF
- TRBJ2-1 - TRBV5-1 TGCGCCAGCAGCTTGGGGGTGAGTGAGCAGTTCTTC CASSLGVSEQFF
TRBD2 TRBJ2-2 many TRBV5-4 TGTGCCAGCAGCTTGAACCCTAGCGGGCTGAACACCGGGGAGCTGTTTTTT CASSLNPSGLNTGELFF
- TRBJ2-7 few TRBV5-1 TGCGCCAGCAGCATACCGACAGGTGTCGACGAGCAGTACTTC CASSIPTGVDEQYF
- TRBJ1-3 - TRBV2 TGTGCCAGCAGTGATGAGGGCTCTGGAAACACCATATATTTT CASSDEGSGNTIYF
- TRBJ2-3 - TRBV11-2 TGTGCCAGCAGCTTGGCGGGCACAGATACGCAGTATTTT CASSLAGTDTQYF
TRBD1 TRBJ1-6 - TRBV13 TGTGCCAGCAACACCGGGACAGTTAATTCGCCCCTCCACTTT CASNTGTVNSPLHF
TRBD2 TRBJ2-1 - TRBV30 TGTGCCTGGAGTGCGACTAGCGCCTACAATGAGCAGTTCTTC CAWSATSAYNEQFF
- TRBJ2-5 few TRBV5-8 TGTGCCAGCAGTTCGCTCGCCGAGACCCAGTACTTC CASSSLAETQYF
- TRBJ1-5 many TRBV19 TGTGCCAGTGACGACGGGGGCGCGTGGCAGCCCCAGCATTTT CASDDGGAWQPQHF
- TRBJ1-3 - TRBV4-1 TGCGCCAGCAGCCAAGAGCCCCATGTTCCGGCGAGCTCTGGAAACACCATATATTTT CASSQEPHVPASSGNTIYF
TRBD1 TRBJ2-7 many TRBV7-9 TGTGCCAGCAGCTCAGCTCCGGGACAGGGAAGCTCCTACGAGCAGTACTTC CASSSAPGQGSSYEQYF
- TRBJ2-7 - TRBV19 TGTGCCAGTAGCGTGGAGGGGAGCGGGCCCCCCTACGAGCAGTACTTC CASSVEGSGPPYEQYF
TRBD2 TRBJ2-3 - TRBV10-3 TGTGCCATCACCCGGACTAGCGGGGGGGGAGATACGCAGTATTTT CAITRTSGGGDTQYF
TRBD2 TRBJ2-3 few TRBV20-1 TGCAGTCCGAGAGGGGCTAGCGGGTACACAGATACGCAGTATTTT CSPRGASGYTDTQYF
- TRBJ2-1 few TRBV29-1 TGCAGCGTTGGGGGAGGAGGCAGTTCTTACAATGAGCAGTTCTTC CSVGGGGSSYNEQFF
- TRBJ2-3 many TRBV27 TGTGCCAGCAGTTCCGCCGTAATAGGGACCACAGATACGCAGTATTTT CASSSAVIGTTDTQYF
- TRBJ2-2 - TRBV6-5 TGTGCCAGCAAGGATCTTCGGAACACCGGGGAGCTGTTTTTT CASKDLRNTGELFF
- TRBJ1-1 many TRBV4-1 TGCGCCAGCAGCCAAGGGATGGGGGGTACTGAAGCTTTCTTT CASSQGMGGTEAFF
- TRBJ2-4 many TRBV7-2 TGTGCCAGCAGACCATTAGCGTCAGGGGGGAGGGACAAAAACATTCAGTACTTC CASRPLASGGRDKNIQYF
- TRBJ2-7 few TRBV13 TGTGCCAGCAGCTTAGCGCGCTCCTACGAGCAGTACTTC CASSLARSYEQYF
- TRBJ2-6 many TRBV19 TGTGCCAGTAGTATTAATCGAGGGTTACTATCTGGGGCCAACGTCCTGACTTTC CASSINRGLLSGANVLTF
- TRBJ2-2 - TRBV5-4 TGTGCCAGCAGCGTGAACACCGGGGAGCTGTTTTTT CASSVNTGELFF
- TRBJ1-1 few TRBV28 TGTGCCAGCAGAAACAGGAGGCAGGGCACTGAAGCTTTCTTT CASRNRRQGTEAFF
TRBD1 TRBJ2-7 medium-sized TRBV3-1 TGTGCCAGCAGCCAACTAATCTCGACAGGGGGCGAGCAGTACTTC CASSQLISTGGEQYF
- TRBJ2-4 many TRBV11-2 TGTGCCAGCAGCCTAGCCGGAGGCACCAAAAACATTCAGTACTTC CASSLAGGTKNIQYF
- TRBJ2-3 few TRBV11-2 TGTGCCAGCAGCCAACCACAATCGTCAGATACGCAGTATTTT CASSQPQSSDTQYF
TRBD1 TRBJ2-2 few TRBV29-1 TGCAGCGTAGCGACAGGGGATACCGGGGAGCTGTTTTTT CSVATGDTGELFF
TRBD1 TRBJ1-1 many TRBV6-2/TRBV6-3 TGTGCCAGCAGTCCCCTTGACAGGGATGTTACTGAAGCTTTCTTT CASSPLDRDVTEAFF
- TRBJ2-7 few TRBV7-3 TGTGCCAGCTATTCGATTGTAGGGAACTCCTACGAGCAGTACTTC CASYSIVGNSYEQYF
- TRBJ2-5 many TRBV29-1 TGCAGCGTTAAGGGCACCCGGGAGACCCAGTACTTC CSVKGTRETQYF
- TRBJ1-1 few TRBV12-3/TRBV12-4 TGTGCCAGCAGTTTAACGGGGTTTGGCACTGAAGCTTTCTTT CASSLTGFGTEAFF
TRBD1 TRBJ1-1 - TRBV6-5 TGTGCCAGCAGCAACGGACAGGGAGTCGTTGTGGACACTGAAGCTTTCTTT CASSNGQGVVVDTEAFF
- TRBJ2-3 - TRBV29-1 TGCAGCGTTAGCCGGCGGACAGATACGCAGTATTTT CSVSRRTDTQYF
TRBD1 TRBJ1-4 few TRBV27 TGTGCCAGCTCGGGACAGTCTAATGAAAAACTGTTTTTT CASSGQSNEKLFF
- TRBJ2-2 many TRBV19 TGTGCCAGTAGTATAGGGGGGACGGGCACCGGGGAGCTGTTTTTT CASSIGGTGTGELFF
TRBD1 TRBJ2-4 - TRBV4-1 TGCGCCAGCGGTTATTCAGGGGGCGGCAAAAACATTCAGTACTTC CASGYSGGGKNIQYF
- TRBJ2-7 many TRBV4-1 TGCGCCAGCAGCCAAGATATAGTAGGCGGGCGGGCCCTGAGCGGGCAGTACTTC CASSQDIVGGRALSGQYF
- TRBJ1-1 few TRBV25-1 TGTGCCAGCGGACGGGGGGGAATGAACACTGAAGCTTTCTTT CASGRGGMNTEAFF
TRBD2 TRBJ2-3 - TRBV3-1 TGTGCCAGCAGCCCGGGACTAGCGGGGGGGCGAGATACGCAGTATTTT CASSPGLAGGRDTQYF
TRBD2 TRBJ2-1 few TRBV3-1 TGTGCCAGCAGCCTACTAGCGGGGGTCCTCAATGAGCAGTTCTTC CASSLLAGVLNEQFF
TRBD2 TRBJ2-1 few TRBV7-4 TGTGCCAGCAGCTTAGAAAGCGGGGGGGCCGGTGAGCAGTTCTTC CASSLESGGAGEQFF
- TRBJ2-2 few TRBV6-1 TGTGCCAGCAGTGAACTGCGGGGCGCGAACACCGGGGAGCTGTTTTTT CASSELRGANTGELFF
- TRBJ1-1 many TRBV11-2 TGTGCCAGCAGACCGACAGGCAGGGCTGAAGCTTTCTTT CASRPTGRAEAFF
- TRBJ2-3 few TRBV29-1 TGCAGCGTCGAGGGACGGCTCTCAGATACGCAGTATTTT CSVEGRLSDTQYF
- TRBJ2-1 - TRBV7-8 TGTGCCAGCAGCGCTTCCCGAGACTGTGAGCAGTTCTTC CASSASRDCEQFF